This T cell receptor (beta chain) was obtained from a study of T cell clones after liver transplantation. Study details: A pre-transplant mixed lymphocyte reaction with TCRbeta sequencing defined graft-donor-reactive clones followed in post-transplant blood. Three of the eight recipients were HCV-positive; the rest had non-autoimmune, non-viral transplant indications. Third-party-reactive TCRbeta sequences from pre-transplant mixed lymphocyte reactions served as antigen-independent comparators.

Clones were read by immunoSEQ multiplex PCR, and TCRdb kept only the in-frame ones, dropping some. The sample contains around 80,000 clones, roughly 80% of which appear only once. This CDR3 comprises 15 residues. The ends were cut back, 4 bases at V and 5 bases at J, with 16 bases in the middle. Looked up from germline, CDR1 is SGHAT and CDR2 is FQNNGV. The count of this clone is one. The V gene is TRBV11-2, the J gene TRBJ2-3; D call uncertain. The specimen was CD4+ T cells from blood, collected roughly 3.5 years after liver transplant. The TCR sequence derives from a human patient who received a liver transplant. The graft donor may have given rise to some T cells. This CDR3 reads CASSSLGPPGDTQYF. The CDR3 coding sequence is TGTGCCAGCAGCTCCCTAGGACCGCCTGGAGATACGCAGTATTTT. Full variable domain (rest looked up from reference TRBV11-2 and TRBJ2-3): EAGVAQSPRYKIIEKRQSVAFWCNPISGHATLYWYQQILGQGPKLLIQFQNNGVVDDSQLPKDRFSAERLKGVDSTLKIQPAKLEDSAVYLCASSSLGPPGDTQYFGPGTRLTVL.